This T cell receptor (beta chain) was found in a study of T cell repertoires in cytomegalovirus infection (dated by TCRdb to about 2019). Background for the entire study: Peptide stimulations targeted recently identified HLA-C-restricted CMV epitopes, whose presentation resists viral immunomodulation, together with well-studied HLA-B-restricted epitopes. Because public TCR beta signatures pointed to carriage of CMV infection together with the matching HLA type, the HLA type of each donor mattered for the analysis. Overall study results and their limits: The ex vivo response was dominated by HLA-C-restricted CMV-specific TCR beta clonotypes, and the single most frequent clonotype in two of eight donors was supplied by these HLA-C-restricted clonotypes. Carriers of CMV infection plus the relevant HLA type were discriminated by the cumulative frequency of public TCR beta family members in the study cohort and in an independent roughly 370-donor cohort.

The CDR3 numbers 14 residues from cysteine through phenylalanine. The DNA shown is the 42-base CDR3, in frame from base 1. The germline V gene (reference sequence) supplies CDR1 MNHNY and CDR2 SVGAGI. Germline trimming amounts to 7 bases on V and 7 bases on J, with 11 as the count of junction bases outside the gene matches. Sequencing was carried out with an Illumina HiSeq 1500. TCRdb itself trimmed the public reads at Q25 with fastp, ran MiXCR and retained productive beta chains. Each record represents a unique CDR3 protein, reported with the most common genes and DNA among its rows. This sample lists around 430,000 distinct CDR3 sequences; 42% were detected once. The top ten constitute 35% to 50% of the sample. Interpreted using the paper, the treatment or condition label stands for: in vitro stimulation with specific CMV peptide epitopes to enrich CMV-specific T cells. Note on this clonotype: Its antigen is currently not known. Base qualities were left out, and no much larger clone turns up one base away.

The specimen was cultured PBMCs, collected from culture after CMV antigen stimulation. The sequence derives from a human donor in good health (CMV status not recorded). Some clones in this sample may be carry-over from other donors' samples. Recombination linked TRBV6-6 to TRBJ2-7, and 9 junctional nucleotides match TRBD2. The CDR3 reads CASIPLAGSGEQYF. The nucleotides read TGTGCCAGCATCCCTCTAGCGGGAAGTGGGGAGCAGTACTTC.